This T cell receptor (beta chain) was identified during a study of cytomegalovirus exposure and HLA in healthy donors. Whole-study context: Roughly 170 million T cells yielded 117 million unique TCR beta sequences in earlier analysis.

The length of the CDR3 is 14 residues. V was cut by 0 bases and J by 8 bases, with 16 bases left in between. Germline V CDR1 and CDR2: GTSNPN, SVGIG (reference sequence). The PCR made use of 60 Vbeta and 13 Jbeta primers. Some clones are missing from TCRdb's copy, which holds only in-frame ones; the method was immunoSEQ multiplex PCR. In the table there are about 120,000 clones, about 80% of which are singletons. General study results and limits: Later analysis associated a missense DCLRE1C variant with TCR beta V- and J-gene trimming. Most likely, a cluster of highly shared sequence variants arose as a sequencing artifact. A later analysis found that most CMV-associated TCR beta chains appeared HLA-restricted.

Of note for this clone: What it binds is unknown.

The chain uses TRBV30 and TRBJ1-2; TRBD1 is a possible D gene (5 bases). The sequence was obtained from a man in his 60s in good health and CMV-seropositive. Sequenced input: PBMCs. CDR3 residues: CAWSVEQGGLGYTF. Here the CDR3 DNA reads TGTGCCTGGAGTGTAGAGCAGGGAGGGTTGGGCTACACCTTC.